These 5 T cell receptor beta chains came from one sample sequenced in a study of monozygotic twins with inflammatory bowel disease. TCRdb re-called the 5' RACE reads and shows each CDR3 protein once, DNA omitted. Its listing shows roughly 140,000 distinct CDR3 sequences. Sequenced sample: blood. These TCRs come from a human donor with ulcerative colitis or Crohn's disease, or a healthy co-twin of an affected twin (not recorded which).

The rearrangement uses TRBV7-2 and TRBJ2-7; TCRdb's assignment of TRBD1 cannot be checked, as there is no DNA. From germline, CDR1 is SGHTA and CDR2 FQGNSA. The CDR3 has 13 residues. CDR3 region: CASSQTGGYEQYF.

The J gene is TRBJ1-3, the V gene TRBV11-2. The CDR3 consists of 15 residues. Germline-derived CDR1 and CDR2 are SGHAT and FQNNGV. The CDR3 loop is CASSLVGGLGNTIYF.

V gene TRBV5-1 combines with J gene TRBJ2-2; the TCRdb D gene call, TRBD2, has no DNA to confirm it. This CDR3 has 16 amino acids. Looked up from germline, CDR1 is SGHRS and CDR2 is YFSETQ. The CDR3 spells CASSLVGLRLTGELFF.

CDR3 region: CASSLPRPGETEAFF. V gene TRBV5-1 combines with J gene TRBJ1-1; checking the TCRdb D call of TRBD1 is not possible without DNA. Germline CDR1 reads SGHRS; CDR2 reads YFSETQ. The CDR3 runs 15 residues.

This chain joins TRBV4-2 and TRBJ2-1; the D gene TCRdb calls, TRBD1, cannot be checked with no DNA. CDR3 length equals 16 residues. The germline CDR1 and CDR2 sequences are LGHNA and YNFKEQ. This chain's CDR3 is CASSQEGGGLYNEQFF.